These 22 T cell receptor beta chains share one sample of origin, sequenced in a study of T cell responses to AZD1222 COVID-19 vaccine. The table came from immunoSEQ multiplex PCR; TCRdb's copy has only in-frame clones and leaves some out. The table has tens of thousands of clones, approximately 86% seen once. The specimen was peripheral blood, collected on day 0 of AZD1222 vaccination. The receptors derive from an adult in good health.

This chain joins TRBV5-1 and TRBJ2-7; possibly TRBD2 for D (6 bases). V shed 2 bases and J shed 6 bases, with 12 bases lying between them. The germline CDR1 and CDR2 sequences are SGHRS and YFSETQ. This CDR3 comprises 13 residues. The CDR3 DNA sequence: TGCGCCAGCAGCTTAAACCAGGGACTCGAGCAGTACTTC. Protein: CASSLNQGLEQYF.

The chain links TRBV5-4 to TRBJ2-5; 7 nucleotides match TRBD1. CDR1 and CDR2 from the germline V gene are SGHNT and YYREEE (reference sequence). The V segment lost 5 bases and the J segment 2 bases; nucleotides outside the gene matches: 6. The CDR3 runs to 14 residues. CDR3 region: CASRARDSQETQYF. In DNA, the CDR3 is TGTGCCAGCAGGGCCAGGGACAGTCAAGAGACCCAGTACTTC. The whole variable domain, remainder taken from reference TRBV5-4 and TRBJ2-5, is ETGVTQSPTHLIKTRGQQVTLRCSSQSGHNTVSWYQQALGQGPQFIFQYYREEENGRGNFPPRFSGLQFPNYSSELNVNALELDDSALYLCASRARDSQETQYFGPGTRLLVL.

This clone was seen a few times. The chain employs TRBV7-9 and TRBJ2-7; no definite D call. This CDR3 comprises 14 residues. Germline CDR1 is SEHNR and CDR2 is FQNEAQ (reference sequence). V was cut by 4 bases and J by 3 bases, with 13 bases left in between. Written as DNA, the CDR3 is TGTGCCAGCAGCTCCACTACCTCCCACTACGAGCAGTACTTC. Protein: CASSSTTSHYEQYF.

For the CDR3, the DNA is TGTGCCAGCAGCTTAGATGACAGAGCTAATGAAAAACTGTTTTTT. Translated: CASSLDDRANEKLFF. The V gene is TRBV7-9, the J gene TRBJ1-4; tentative D call: TRBD1 (5 bases). V was pared by 1 base and J by 3 bases, with 9 bases between. The length of the CDR3 is 15 residues. CDR1 is SEHNR and CDR2 is FQNEAQ in the germline V gene (reference sequence).

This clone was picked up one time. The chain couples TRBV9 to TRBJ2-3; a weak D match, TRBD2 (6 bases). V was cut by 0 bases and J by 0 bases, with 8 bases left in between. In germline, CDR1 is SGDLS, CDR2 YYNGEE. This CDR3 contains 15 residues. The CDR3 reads CASSVAGGSTDTQYF. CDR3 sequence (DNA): TGTGCCAGCAGCGTAGCCGGGGGAAGCACAGATACGCAGTATTTT.

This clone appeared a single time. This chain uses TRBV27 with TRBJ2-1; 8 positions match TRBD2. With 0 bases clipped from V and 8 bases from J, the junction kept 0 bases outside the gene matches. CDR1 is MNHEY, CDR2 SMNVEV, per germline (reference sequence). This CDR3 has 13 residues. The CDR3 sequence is CASSLSRGDEQFF. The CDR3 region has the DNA TGTGCCAGCAGTTTATCGCGGGGGGATGAGCAGTTCTTC.

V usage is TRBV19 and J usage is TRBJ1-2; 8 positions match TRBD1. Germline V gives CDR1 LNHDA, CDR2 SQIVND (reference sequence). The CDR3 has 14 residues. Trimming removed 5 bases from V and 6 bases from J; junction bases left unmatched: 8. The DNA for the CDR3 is TGTGCCAGTAGTTCACGGACAGGGATGAATGGCTACACCTTC. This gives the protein CASSSRTGMNGYTF.

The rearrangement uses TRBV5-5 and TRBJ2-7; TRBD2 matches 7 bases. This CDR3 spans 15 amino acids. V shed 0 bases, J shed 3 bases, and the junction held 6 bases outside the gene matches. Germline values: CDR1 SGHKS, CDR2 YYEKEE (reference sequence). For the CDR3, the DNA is TGTGCCAGCAGCTTGGCCTTTTCTAGCGGCTACGAGCAGTACTTC. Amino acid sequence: CASSLAFSSGYEQYF.

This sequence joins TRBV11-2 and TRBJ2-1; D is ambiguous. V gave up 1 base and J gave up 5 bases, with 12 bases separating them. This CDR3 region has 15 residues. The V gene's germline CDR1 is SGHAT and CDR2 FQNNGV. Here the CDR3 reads CASSLGHGWDNEQFF. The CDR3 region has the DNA TGTGCCAGCAGCTTAGGACACGGGTGGGACAATGAGCAGTTCTTC.

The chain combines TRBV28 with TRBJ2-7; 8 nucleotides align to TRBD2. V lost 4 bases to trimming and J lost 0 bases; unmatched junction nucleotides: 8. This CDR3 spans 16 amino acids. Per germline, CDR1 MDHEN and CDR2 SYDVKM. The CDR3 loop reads CASSSPRAGVSYEQYF. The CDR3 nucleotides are TGTGCCAGCAGTTCTCCCCGAGCGGGGGTCTCCTACGAGCAGTACTTC. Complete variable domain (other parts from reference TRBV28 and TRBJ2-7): DVKVTQSSRYLVKRTGEKVFLECVQDMDHENMFWYRQDPGLGLRLIYFSYDVKMKEKGDIPEGYSVSREKKERFSLILESASTNQTSMYLCASSSPRAGVSYEQYFGPGTRLTVT.

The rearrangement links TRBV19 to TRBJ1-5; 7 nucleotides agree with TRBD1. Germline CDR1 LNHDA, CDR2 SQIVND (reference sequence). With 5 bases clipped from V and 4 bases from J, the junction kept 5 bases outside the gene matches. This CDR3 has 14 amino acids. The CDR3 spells CASSRQGDNQPQHF. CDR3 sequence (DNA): TGTGCCAGTAGTCGACAGGGTGATAATCAGCCCCAGCATTTT.

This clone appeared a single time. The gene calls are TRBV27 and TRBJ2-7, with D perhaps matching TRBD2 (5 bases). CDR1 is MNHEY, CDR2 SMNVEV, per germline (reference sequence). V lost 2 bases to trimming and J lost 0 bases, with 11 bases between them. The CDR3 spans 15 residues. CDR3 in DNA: TGTGCCAGCAGTTTAAGAGTAGCGAGCTCCTACGAGCAGTACTTC. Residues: CASSLRVASSYEQYF.

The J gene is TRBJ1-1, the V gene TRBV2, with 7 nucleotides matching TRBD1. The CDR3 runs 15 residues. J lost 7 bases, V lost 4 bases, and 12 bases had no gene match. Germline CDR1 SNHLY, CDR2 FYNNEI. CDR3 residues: CASSAQGTEVGEAFF. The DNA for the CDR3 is TGTGCCAGCAGTGCCCAGGGGACAGAAGTCGGTGAAGCTTTCTTT.

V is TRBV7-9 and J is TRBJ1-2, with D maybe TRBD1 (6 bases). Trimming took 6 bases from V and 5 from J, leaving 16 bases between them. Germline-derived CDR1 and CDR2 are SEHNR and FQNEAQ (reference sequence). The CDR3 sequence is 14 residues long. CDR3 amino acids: CASSYRDVMYGYTF. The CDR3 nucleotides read TGTGCCAGCAGTTACAGGGACGTTATGTATGGCTACACCTTC.

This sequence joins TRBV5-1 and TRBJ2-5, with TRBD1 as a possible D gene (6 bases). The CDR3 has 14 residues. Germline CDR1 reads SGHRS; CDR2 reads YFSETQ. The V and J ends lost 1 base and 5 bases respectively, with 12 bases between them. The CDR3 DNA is TGCGCCAGCAGCTTGTTAGGGGACATCGAGACCCAGTACTTC. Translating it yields CASSLLGDIETQYF.

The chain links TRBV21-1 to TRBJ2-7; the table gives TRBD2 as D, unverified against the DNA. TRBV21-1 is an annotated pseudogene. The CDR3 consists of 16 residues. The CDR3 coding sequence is TGTGCCAGCAGCAAAGGGGAGGGCAGGGCCCTTTACGAGCAGTACTTC. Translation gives CASSKGEGRALYEQYF.

CDR3: CASSSDRGNEKLFF. CDR3 nucleotides: TGTGCCAGTAGTTCAGACAGGGGTAATGAAAAACTGTTTTTT. The J gene is TRBJ1-4, the V gene TRBV19, with 8 bases fitting TRBD1. After removal of 5 bases from V and 4 bases from J, the junction contained 3 bases not matched to a gene. In germline, CDR1 is LNHDA, CDR2 SQIVND (reference sequence). This CDR3 spans 14 amino acids.

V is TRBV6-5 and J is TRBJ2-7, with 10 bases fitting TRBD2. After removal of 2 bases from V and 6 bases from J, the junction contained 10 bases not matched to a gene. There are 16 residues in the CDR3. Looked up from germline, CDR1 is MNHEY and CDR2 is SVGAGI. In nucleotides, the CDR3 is TGTGCCAGCAGTTACCGAGGGACTAGCGATTCCCTCGAGCAGTACTTC. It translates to CASSYRGTSDSLEQYF.

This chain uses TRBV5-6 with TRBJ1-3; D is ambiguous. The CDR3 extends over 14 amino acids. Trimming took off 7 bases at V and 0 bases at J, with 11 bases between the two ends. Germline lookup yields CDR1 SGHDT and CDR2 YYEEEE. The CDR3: CASSARGSGNTIYF. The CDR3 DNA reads TGTGCCAGCTCAGCACGGGGCTCTGGAAACACCATATATTTT.

The CDR3 DNA reads as TGTGCCAGCTCCCCAGGCCAAAGCTCCTACAATGAGCAGTTCTTC. As protein: CASSPGQSSYNEQFF. This rearrangement joins TRBV18 to TRBJ2-1; D uncertain. Germline V gene lookup returns CDR1 KGHSH and CDR2 LQKENI. This CDR3 comprises 15 residues. The ends were cut back, 6 bases at V and 0 bases at J, with 12 bases in the middle.

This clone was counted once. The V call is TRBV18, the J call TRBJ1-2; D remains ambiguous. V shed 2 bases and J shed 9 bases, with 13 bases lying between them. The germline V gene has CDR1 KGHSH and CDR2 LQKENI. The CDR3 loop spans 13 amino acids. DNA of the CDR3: TGTGCCAGCTCACCATCCGACACGGAACGCTACACCTTC. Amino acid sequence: CASSPSDTERYTF.

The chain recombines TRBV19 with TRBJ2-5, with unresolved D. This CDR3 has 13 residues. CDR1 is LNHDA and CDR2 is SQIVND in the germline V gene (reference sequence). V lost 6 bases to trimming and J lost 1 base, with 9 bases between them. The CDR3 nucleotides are TGTGCCAGTAGCGGCGCGGCCCAAGAGACCCAGTACTTC. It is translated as CASSGAAQETQYF.